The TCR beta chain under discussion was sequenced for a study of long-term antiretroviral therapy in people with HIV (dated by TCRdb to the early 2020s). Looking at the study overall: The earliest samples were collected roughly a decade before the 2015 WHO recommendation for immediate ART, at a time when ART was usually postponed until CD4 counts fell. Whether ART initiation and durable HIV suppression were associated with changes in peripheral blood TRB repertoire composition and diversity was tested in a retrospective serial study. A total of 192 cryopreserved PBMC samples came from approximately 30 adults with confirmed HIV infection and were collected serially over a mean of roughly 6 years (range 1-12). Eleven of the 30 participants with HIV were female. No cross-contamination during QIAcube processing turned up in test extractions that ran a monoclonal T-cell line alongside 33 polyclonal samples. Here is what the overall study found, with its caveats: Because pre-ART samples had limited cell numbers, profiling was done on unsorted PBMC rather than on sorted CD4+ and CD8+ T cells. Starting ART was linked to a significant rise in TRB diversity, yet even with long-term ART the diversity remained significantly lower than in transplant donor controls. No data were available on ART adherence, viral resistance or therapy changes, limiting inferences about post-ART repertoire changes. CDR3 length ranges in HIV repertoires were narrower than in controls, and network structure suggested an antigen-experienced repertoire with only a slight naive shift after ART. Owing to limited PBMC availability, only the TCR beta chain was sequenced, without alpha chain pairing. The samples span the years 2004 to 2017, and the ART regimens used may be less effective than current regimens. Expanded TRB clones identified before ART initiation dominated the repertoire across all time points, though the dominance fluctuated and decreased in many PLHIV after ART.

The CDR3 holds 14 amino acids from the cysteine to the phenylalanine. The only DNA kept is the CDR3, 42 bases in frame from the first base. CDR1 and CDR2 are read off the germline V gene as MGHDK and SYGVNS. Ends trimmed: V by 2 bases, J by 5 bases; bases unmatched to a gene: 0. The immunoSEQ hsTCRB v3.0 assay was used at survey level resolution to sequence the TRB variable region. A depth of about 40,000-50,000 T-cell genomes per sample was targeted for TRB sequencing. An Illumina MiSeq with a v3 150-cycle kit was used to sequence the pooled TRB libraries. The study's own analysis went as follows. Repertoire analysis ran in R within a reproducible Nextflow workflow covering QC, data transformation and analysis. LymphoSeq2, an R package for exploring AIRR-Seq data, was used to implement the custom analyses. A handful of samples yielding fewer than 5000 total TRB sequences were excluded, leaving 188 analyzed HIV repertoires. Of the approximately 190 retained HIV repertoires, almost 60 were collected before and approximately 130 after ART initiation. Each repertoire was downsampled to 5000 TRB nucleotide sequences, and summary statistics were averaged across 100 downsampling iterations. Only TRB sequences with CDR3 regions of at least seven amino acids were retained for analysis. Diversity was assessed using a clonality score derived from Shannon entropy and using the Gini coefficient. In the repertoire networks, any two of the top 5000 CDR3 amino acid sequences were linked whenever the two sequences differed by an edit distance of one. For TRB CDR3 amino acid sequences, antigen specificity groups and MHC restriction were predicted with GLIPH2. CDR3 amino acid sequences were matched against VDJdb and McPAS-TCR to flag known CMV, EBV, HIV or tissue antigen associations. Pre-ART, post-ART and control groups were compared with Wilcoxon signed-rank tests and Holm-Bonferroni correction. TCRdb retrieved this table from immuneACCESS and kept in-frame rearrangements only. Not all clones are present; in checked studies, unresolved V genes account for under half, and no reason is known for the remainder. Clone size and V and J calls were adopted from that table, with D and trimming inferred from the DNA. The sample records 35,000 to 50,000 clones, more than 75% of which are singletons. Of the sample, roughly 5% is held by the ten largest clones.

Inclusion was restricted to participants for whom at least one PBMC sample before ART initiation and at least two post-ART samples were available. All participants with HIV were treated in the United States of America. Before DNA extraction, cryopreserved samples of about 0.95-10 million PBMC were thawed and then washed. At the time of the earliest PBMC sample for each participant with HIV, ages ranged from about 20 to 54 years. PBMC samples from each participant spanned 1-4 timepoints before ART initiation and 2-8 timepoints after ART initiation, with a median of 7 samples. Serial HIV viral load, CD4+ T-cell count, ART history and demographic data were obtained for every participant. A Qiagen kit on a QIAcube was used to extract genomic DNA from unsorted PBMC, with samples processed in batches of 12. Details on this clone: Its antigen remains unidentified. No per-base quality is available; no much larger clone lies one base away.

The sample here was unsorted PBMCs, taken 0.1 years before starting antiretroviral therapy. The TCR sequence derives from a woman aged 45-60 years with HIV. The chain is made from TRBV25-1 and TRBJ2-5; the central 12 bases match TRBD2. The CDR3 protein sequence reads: CASSETSGGETQYF. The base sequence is TGTGCCAGCAGTGAAACTAGCGGGGGGGAGACCCAGTACTTC.